These T cell receptor beta chains were read from a single sample in a study of blood T cells in healthy people across ages. TCRdb re-called the 5' RACE reads with MiXCR, one entry per CDR3 protein. The sample has 1 million or so distinct CDR3 sequences, 40% to 55% seen once. Source material: blood. These receptors were taken from a woman aged 55-69 years in good health. CDR3s include the opening cysteine and the closing phenylalanine or tryptophan. A D gene is named only where the DNA matches it firmly. Rows give clone size only sometimes, using once, few, many, or a class for an expanded clone.

.,TRBV20-1,.,TRBJ2-7,CSASENRELYEQYF,TGCAGTGCCTCCGAGAACAGGGAACTCTACGAGCAGTACTTC
.,TRBV9,TRBD1,TRBJ1-1,CASSVTGGGEAFF,TGTGCCAGCAGCGTAACAGGGGGTGGTGAAGCTTTCTTT
.,TRBV20-1,.,TRBJ2-6,CSARPTGPSGTNVLTF,TGCAGTGCTAGACCAACCGGCCCCTCTGGGACCAACGTCCTGACTTTC
few,TRBV28,TRBD2,TRBJ2-1,CASSLGGALAGEQFF,TGTGCCAGCAGTTTGGGAGGGGCCCTAGCTGGTGAGCAGTTCTTC
.,TRBV27,TRBD1,TRBJ2-3,CASEDRVSDTQYF,TGTGCCAGCGAGGACAGGGTTTCAGATACGCAGTATTTT
.,TRBV10-3,.,TRBJ2-7,CAIGASGTYNEQYF,TGTGCCATCGGTGCCAGCGGGACATACAATGAGCAGTACTTC
.,TRBV6-1,.,TRBJ1-2,CASREQGVIWNGYTF,TGTGCCAGCAGAGAGCAAGGGGTTATATGGAATGGCTACACCTTC
.,TRBV7-8,TRBD2,TRBJ2-7,CASSSELALSYEQYF,TGTGCCAGCAGTTCAGAACTAGCGTTGTCCTACGAGCAGTACTTC
.,TRBV9,.,TRBJ1-2,CASSVWSGLGYGYTF,TGTGCCAGCAGCGTATGGTCAGGGCTAGGGTATGGCTACACCTTC
.,TRBV10-1,.,TRBJ2-2,CASSESGPKSGELFF,TGCGCCAGCAGTGAGTCAGGCCCTAAGAGCGGGGAGCTGTTTTTT
few,TRBV20-1,TRBD1,TRBJ2-1,CSATQGGRTSYNEQFF,TGCAGTGCGACACAAGGGGGCAGGACCTCCTACAATGAGCAGTTCTTC
few,TRBV7-2,TRBD2,TRBJ2-4,CASSHSGEKNIQYF,TGTGCCAGCAGCCATAGCGGGGAAAAAAACATTCAGTACTTC
few,TRBV7-2,TRBD2,TRBJ2-1,CASGLAGFDEQFF,TGTGCCAGCGGACTAGCGGGATTTGACGAGCAGTTCTTC
few,TRBV5-1,TRBD2,TRBJ2-1,CASSGTIKHNEQFF,TGCGCCAGCAGCGGGACTATAAAACACAATGAGCAGTTCTTC
few,TRBV29-1,.,TRBJ2-3,CSVEVGGSPDTQYF,TGCAGCGTTGAAGTAGGGGGGAGCCCAGATACGCAGTATTTT
.,TRBV5-6,TRBD1,TRBJ2-7,CASSPTIDRGRGNEQYF,TGTGCCAGCAGCCCTACCATTGACAGGGGTCGTGGGAACGAGCAGTACTTC
few,TRBV15,.,TRBJ2-7,CATSRARDTSYEQYF,TGTGCCACCAGCAGAGCCCGGGACACATCCTACGAGCAGTACTTC
.,TRBV3-1,TRBD2,TRBJ2-1,CASSQGAGTTYNEQFF,TGTGCCAGCAGCCAAGGGGCCGGGACTACTTACAATGAGCAGTTCTTC
.,TRBV29-1,TRBD1,TRBJ2-7,CSAGTGTDYEQYF,TGCAGCGCTGGGACAGGGACGGACTACGAGCAGTACTTC
.,TRBV5-1,TRBD1,TRBJ2-7,CASSLGQGVNEQYF,TGCGCCAGCAGCCTTGGACAGGGGGTTAACGAGCAGTACTTC
few,TRBV3-1,TRBD2,TRBJ2-5,CASSYTGGVETQYF,TGTGCCAGCAGCTATACGGGGGGGGTTGAGACCCAGTACTTC
.,TRBV9,TRBD1,TRBJ2-5,CASSVATGPQETQYF,TGTGCCAGCAGCGTAGCGACAGGGCCCCAAGAGACCCAGTACTTC
.,TRBV11-2,.,TRBJ2-3,CASSFNRAQYF,TGTGCCAGCAGCTTTAACAGGGCGCAGTATTTT
.,TRBV25-1,TRBD2,TRBJ2-7,CASEVAGRNDNEQYF,TGTGCCAGTGAAGTCGCCGGGAGGAACGACAATGAGCAGTACTTC
.,TRBV21-1,.,TRBJ1-2,CASGNNLIEQGAPDYGYTF,TGTGCCAGCGGCAATAATTTAATCGAACAGGGGGCCCCCGACTATGGCTACACCTTC
.,TRBV20-1,.,TRBJ1-1,CSARDGVAGNTEAFF,TGCAGTGCTAGAGATGGGGTCGCGGGGAACACTGAAGCTTTCTTT
.,TRBV6-1,.,TRBJ2-7,CASIRDIGYEQYF,TGTGCCAGCATTCGGGACATAGGCTACGAGCAGTACTTC
few,TRBV4-2,.,TRBJ2-1,CASSPLRGYNEQFF,TGTGCCAGCAGCCCACTGAGGGGTTACAATGAGCAGTTCTTC
.,TRBV27,TRBD1,TRBJ2-3,CASSARDRITDTQYF,TGTGCCAGCAGTGCCCGGGACAGAATCACAGATACGCAGTATTTT
.,TRBV27,.,TRBJ2-6,CASSLSPGGWSGASVLTF,TGTGCCAGCAGTTTGTCACCGGGGGGCTGGTCGGGGGCCAGCGTCCTGACTTTC
.,TRBV2,.,TRBJ1-5,CASSEEQGVQPQHF,TGTGCCAGCAGTGAAGAGCAGGGAGTTCAGCCCCAGCATTTT